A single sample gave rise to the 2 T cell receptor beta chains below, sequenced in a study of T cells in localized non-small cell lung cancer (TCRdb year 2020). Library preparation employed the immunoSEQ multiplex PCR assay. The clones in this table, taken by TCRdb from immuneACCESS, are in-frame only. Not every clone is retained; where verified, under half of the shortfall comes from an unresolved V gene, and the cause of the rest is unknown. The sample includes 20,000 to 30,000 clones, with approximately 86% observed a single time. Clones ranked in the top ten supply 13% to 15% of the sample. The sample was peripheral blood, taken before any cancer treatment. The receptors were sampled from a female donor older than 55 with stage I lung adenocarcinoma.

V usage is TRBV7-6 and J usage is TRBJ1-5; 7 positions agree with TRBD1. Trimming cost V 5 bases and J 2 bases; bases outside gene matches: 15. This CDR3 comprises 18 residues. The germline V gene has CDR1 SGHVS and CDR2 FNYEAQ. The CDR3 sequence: CASSQLDTGEMGNQPQHF. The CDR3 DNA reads TGTGCCAGCAGCCAACTCGACACAGGGGAAATGGGCAATCAGCCCCAGCATTTT.

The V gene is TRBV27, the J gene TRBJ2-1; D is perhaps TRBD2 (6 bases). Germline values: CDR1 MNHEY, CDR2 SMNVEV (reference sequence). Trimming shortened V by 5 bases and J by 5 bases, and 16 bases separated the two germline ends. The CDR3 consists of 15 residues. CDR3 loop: CASSLRPSAHNEQFF. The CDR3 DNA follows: TGTGCCAGCAGTCTTAGGCCTAGCGCCCACAATGAGCAGTTCTTC.